The present entry profiles one TCR beta chain with its context. The data stem from a study of blood T cells in healthy people across ages. Trimming pared 6 bases from V and 5 bases from J, leaving 14 bases between. CDR1 DFQATT and CDR2 SNEGSKA come from the germline V gene (reference sequence). The CDR3 consists of 12 residues. A second 7 to 11 cycle PCR used barcoded and J-beta primers. Via MiXCR, TCRdb re-called the 5' RACE reads, giving one row per CDR3 protein. The repertoire holds approximately 780,000 distinct CDR3 sequences, approximately 24% seen once, with 2.5% to 3.5% in the top ten. These data are also associated with another study on T cells of mothers and their children.

Sequencing was carried out using blood. The genes are TRBV20-1 and TRBJ2-7; D not certain. This receptor was obtained from a boy younger than 18 in good health. The CDR3 DNA reads TGCAGTGCATCGAGAATTGGGGACGAGCAGTACTTC. Translating it yields CSASRIGDEQYF.